Listed here are 20 T cell receptor beta chains from one sample, sequenced in a study of CD8+ T cells in alopecia areata (dated by TCRdb to 2017 to 2018). Reading the label with the study, this specimen's time point is: less than five weeks on oral tofacitinib. Per the publication, the treatment or condition label means: oral pan-JAK inhibitor, 5-10 mg twice daily. Preparation of the library involved the immunoSEQ multiplex PCR assay. To provide template for TCR sequencing, every sample had RNA extracted and reverse transcribed into cDNA. Sourced from immuneACCESS, this table was stored by TCRdb with only in-frame sequences that have V and J called. A share of the clones is absent; for the studies checked, an unresolved V gene accounts for under half, and the remainder has no known explanation. The sample table holds 150,000 to 250,000 clones, of which about 60% were seen once. The ten largest account for approximately 3.3% of the sample.

The material was CD4+ T cells sorted from blood, obtained at week 4, from a patient treated with tofacitinib. The receptors were gathered from a human donor with alopecia areata.

The rearrangement uses TRBV5-1 and TRBJ1-4; no clear D gene. Trimming left V 2 bases short and J 5 bases short, with 16 bases between. The CDR3 is 16 amino acids. Germline values: CDR1 SGHRS, CDR2 YFSETQ. As DNA, the CDR3 is TGCGCCAGCAGCTTAACTGGGCGGGTATTAAATGAAAAACTGTTTTTT. Its protein product is CASSLTGRVLNEKLFF. Based on the CDR3 plus reference TRBV5-1 and TRBJ1-4, the full variable domain is KAGVTQTPRYLIKTRGQQVTLSCSPISGHRSVSWYQQTPGQGLQFLFEYFSETQRNKGNFPGRFSGRQFSNSRSEMNVSTLELGDSALYLCASSLTGRVLNEKLFFGSGTQLSVL.

The chain has TRBV4-1 and TRBJ2-5; D is possibly TRBD2 (6 bases). CDR1 and CDR2 (germline): MGHRA, YSYEKL. The CDR3 is 16 residues long. The ends were cut back, 0 bases at V and 4 bases at J, with 15 bases in the middle. The CDR3 nucleotides are TGCGCCAGCAGCCAAGAAACCGGGCGGGGAGGAGAGACCCAGTACTTC. Encoded protein: CASSQETGRGGETQYF.

The chain joins TRBV18 to TRBJ2-5, with D tentatively TRBD1 (6 bases). V lost 3 bases and J 5 bases, leaving 16 bases between the germline ends. The CDR3 sequence is 15 residues long. Germline-derived CDR1 and CDR2 are KGHSH and LQKENI. Here the CDR3 reads CASSPKTTGPETQYF. The CDR3 DNA follows: TGTGCCAGCTCACCGAAGACGACAGGTCCGGAGACCCAGTACTTC.

The chain has TRBV29-1 and TRBJ1-2, with D maybe TRBD1 (6 bases). Germline CDR1 reads SQVTM; CDR2 reads ANQGSEA. The CDR3 has 12 amino acids. The CDR3 loop is CSISEGGYGYTF. In DNA, the CDR3 is TGCAGTATTAGTGAAGGGGGTTATGGCTACACCTTC. Full variable domain (remainder filled in from reference TRBV29-1 and TRBJ1-2): SAVISQKPSRDICQRGTSLTIQCQVDSQVTMMFWYRQQPGQSLTLIATANQGSEATYESGFVIDKFPISRPNLTFSTLTVSNMSPEDSSIYLCSISEGGYGYTFGSGTRLTVV.

The chain uses TRBV29-1 and TRBJ2-7, with D perhaps matching TRBD1 or TRBD2 (6 bases each). Germline V lookup: CDR1 SQVTM, CDR2 ANQGSEA. The CDR3 loop spans 12 amino acids. Trimming shortened V by 7 bases and J by 7 bases, and 17 bases separated the two germline ends. In DNA form, the CDR3 reads TGCAGCGCCCGATCCGGAGGGGGGGAGCAGTACTTC. Amino acids: CSARSGGGEQYF.

V gene TRBV7-2 combines with J gene TRBJ2-2; D unclear. Germline assignment: CDR1 SGHTA and CDR2 FQGNSA. V was pared by 1 base and J by 1 base, with 1 base between. The CDR3 has 13 residues. The CDR3 loop is CASSLGNTGELFF. CDR3 DNA sequence: TGTGCCAGCAGCTTAGGGAACACCGGGGAGCTGTTTTTT.

The chain has TRBV25-1 and TRBJ2-7, with D perhaps TRBD2 (6 bases). The CDR3 totals 15 residues. Trimming pared 5 bases from V and 2 bases from J, leaving 16 bases between. Germline assignment: CDR1 MGHDK and CDR2 SYGVNS. The DNA of the CDR3 is TGTGCCAGCAGTCCCCCGGGGGAACCTACCTACGAGCAGTACTTC. Translation: CASSPPGEPTYEQYF.

The chain uses TRBV29-1 and TRBJ1-2, with no clear D. The CDR3 has 13 residues. Germline CDR1 is SQVTM and CDR2 is ANQGSEA. V was clipped by 4 bases and J by 4 bases, with 13 bases between them. The DNA of the CDR3 is TGCAGCGTTGTAGTCCAGGATCTCTATGGCTACACCTTC. Protein product: CSVVVQDLYGYTF.

This rearrangement joins TRBV29-1 to TRBJ2-1, with 9 bases lining up with TRBD2. V was clipped by 3 bases and J by 8 bases; unmatched bases: 5. The CDR3 totals 13 residues. Germline V CDR1 and CDR2: SQVTM, ANQGSEA. The CDR3 bases are TGCAGCGTTGACACTAGCGGGTCCGATGAGCAGTTCTTC. Translation: CSVDTSGSDEQFF.

This sequence joins TRBV7-9 and TRBJ1-1, with 8 bases lining up with TRBD1. Per the germline V gene, CDR1 is SEHNR and CDR2 is FQNEAQ (reference sequence). CDR3 length: 18 amino acids. With V trimmed by 2 bases and J by 0 bases, 11 bases remained unmatched. In DNA form, the CDR3 reads TGTGCCAGCAGCTTAAGGCCCCTCTGGACAGGGATGAACACTGAAGCTTTCTTT. Protein product: CASSLRPLWTGMNTEAFF.

The V and J genes are TRBV7-2 and TRBJ2-7; 7 nucleotides match TRBD1. V lost 4 bases and J lost 4; bases outside the gene matches: 10. This CDR3 region has 15 residues. Germline assignment: CDR1 SGHTA and CDR2 FQGNSA. CDR3 nucleotide sequence: TGTGCCAGCAGCTACACCCGACAGGGCTCGTACGAGCAGTACTTC. Protein sequence: CASSYTRQGSYEQYF.

The J gene is TRBJ2-1, the V gene TRBV5-1; perhaps TRBD1 as D (5 bases). This CDR3 contains 15 residues. Trimming pared 6 bases from V and 5 bases from J, leaving 18 bases between. The germline gives CDR1 SGHRS, CDR2 YFSETQ. CDR3 protein: CASKGNLRGHNEQFF. The DNA of the CDR3 is TGCGCCAGCAAAGGTAACCTAAGGGGCCACAATGAGCAGTTCTTC.

The rearrangement links TRBV30 to TRBJ1-5; unclear D gene. In germline, CDR1 is GTSNPN, CDR2 SVGIG (reference sequence). With 0 bases removed from V and 3 bases from J, the gap between germline ends came to 21 bases. The CDR3 has 18 amino acids. The CDR3 bases are TGTGCCTGGAGTGTATCTGCAGGTTTCGGGCTGGTCAATCAGCCCCAGCATTTT. This codes for CAWSVSAGFGLVNQPQHF.

This clone appeared a few times. The chain uses TRBV5-5 and TRBJ2-3, with D unclear. This CDR3 region has 15 residues. Trimming pared 1 base from V and 2 bases from J, leaving 11 bases between. Germline V lookup: CDR1 SGHKS, CDR2 YYEKEE (reference sequence). This CDR3 reads CASSLLSGATDTQYF. The CDR3 region has the DNA TGTGCCAGCAGCTTGCTGTCAGGAGCCACAGATACGCAGTATTTT.

This clone turned up a few times. The V call is TRBV4-1, the J call TRBJ2-6; 9 nucleotides match TRBD1. With V trimmed by 4 bases and J by 3 bases, 7 bases remained unmatched. The CDR3 is 17 amino acids. Germline CDR1 reads MGHRA; CDR2 reads YSYEKL. CDR3: CASSPLGTGIGANVLTF. The DNA for the CDR3 is TGCGCCAGCAGCCCTCTCGGGACAGGGATTGGGGCCAACGTCCTGACTTTC.

This clone turned up a few times. The chain uses TRBV12-5 and TRBJ1-1, with no clear D. This CDR3 comprises 12 residues. Trimming left V 1 base short and J 7 bases short, with 7 bases between. Germline-derived CDR1 and CDR2 are LGHNT and FRNRAP. CDR3: CASGLGEIEAFF. DNA for the CDR3: TGTGCTAGTGGTTTGGGAGAAATTGAAGCTTTCTTT. Full variable domain (remainder filled in from reference TRBV12-5 and TRBJ1-1): DARVTQTPRHKVTEMGQEVTMRCQPILGHNTVFWYRQTMMQGLELLAYFRNRAPLDDSGMPKDRFSAEMPDATLATLKIQPSEPRDSAVYFCASGLGEIEAFFGQGTRLTVV.

The gene calls are TRBV5-4 and TRBJ2-2, with D maybe TRBD1 (6 bases). The ends were cut back, 1 base at V and 0 bases at J, with 7 bases in the middle. CDR3 length: 15 amino acids. Germline values: CDR1 SGHNT, CDR2 YYREEE (reference sequence). CDR3 coding DNA: TGTGCCAGCAGCTTGAGGGGGACGAACACCGGGGAGCTGTTTTTT. Translated, it gives CASSLRGTNTGELFF.

V and J are TRBV29-1 and TRBJ2-3; a possible D gene is TRBD1 (5 bases). Germline V gives CDR1 SQVTM, CDR2 ANQGSEA. The CDR3 is 14 amino acids. The V gene lost 6 bases and the J gene lost 4 bases, with 17 bases spanning the gap. CDR3 loop: CSVVYSPGSDTQYF. The CDR3 nucleotides read TGCAGCGTCGTCTACTCACCAGGGTCAGATACGCAGTATTTT.

This sequence joins TRBV29-1 and TRBJ1-1; TRBD1 matches at 9 bases. From germline, CDR1 is SQVTM and CDR2 ANQGSEA. V shed 4 bases and J 5 bases; nucleotides not matched to a gene: 8. The CDR3 contains 14 residues. In DNA, the CDR3 is TGCAGCGTTGGAAGAGGACAGGGGAGGACTGAAGCTTTCTTT. Protein: CSVGRGQGRTEAFF.

V usage is TRBV29-1 and J usage is TRBJ1-2; TRBD1 matches 10 bases. The CDR3 extends over 15 amino acids. V was clipped by 4 bases and J by 8 bases; unmatched bases: 13. Germline CDR1 reads SQVTM; CDR2 reads ANQGSEA. This chain's CDR3 is CSVALPGTGVGGYTF. DNA for the CDR3: TGCAGCGTTGCCCTGCCCGGGACAGGGGTTGGAGGCTACACCTTC. Together with reference TRBV29-1 and TRBJ1-2, the CDR3 gives the full variable domain: SAVISQKPSRDICQRGTSLTIQCQVDSQVTMMFWYRQQPGQSLTLIATANQGSEATYESGFVIDKFPISRPNLTFSTLTVSNMSPEDSSIYLCSVALPGTGVGGYTFGSGTRLTVV.